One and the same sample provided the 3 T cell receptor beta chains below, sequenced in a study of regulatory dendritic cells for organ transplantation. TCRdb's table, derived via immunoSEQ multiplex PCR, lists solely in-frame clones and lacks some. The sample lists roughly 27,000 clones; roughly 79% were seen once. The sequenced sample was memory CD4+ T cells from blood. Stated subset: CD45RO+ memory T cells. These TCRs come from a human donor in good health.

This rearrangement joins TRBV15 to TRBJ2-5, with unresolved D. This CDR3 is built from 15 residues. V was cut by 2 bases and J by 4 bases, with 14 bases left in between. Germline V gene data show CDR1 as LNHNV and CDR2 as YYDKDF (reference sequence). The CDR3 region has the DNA TGTGCCACCAGCAGAAGACGTGAATATGGAGAGACCCAGTACTTC. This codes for CATSRRREYGETQYF.

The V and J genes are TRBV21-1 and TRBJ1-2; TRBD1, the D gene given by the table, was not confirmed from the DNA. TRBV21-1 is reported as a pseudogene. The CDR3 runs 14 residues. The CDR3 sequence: CASKSAGPSYGYTF. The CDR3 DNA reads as TGTGCCAGCAAATCGGCAGGGCCCTCCTATGGCTACACCTTC.

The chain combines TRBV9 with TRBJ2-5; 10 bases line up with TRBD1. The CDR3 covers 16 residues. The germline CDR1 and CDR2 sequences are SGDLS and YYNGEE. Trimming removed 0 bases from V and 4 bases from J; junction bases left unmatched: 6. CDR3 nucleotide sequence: TGTGCCAGCAGCGTAGGGACAGGGGGGCGATTAGAGACCCAGTACTTC. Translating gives CASSVGTGGRLETQYF.